The T cell receptor beta chain described here comes from a study of T cell responses to AZD1222 COVID-19 vaccine. Here immunoSEQ multiplex PCR was the method, and the copy in TCRdb shows in-frame clones only, minus some. The sample lists about 160,000 clones; roughly nine tenths were seen once. In germline, CDR1 is MNHNY, CDR2 SVGAGI (reference sequence). This CDR3 has 14 residues. Trimming left V 1 base short and J 2 bases short, with 5 bases between. This receptor was taken from an adult in good health. The chain couples TRBV6-6 to TRBJ1-4; unclear D gene. The sample here was peripheral blood, taken on day 0 of AZD1222 vaccination. The CDR3 loop reads CASSYWETNEKLFF. The CDR3 region has the DNA TGTGCCAGCAGTTACTGGGAGACTAATGAAAAACTGTTTTTT.